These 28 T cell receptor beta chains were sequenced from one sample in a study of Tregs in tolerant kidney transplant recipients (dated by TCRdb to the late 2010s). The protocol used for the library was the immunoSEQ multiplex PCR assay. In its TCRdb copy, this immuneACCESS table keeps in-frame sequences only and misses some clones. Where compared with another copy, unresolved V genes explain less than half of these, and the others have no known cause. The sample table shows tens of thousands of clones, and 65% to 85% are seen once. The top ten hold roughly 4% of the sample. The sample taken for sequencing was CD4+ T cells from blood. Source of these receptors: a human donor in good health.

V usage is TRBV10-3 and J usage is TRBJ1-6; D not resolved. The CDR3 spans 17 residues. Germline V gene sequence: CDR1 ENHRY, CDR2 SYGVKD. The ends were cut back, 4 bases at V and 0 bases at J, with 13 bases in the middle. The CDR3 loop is CAISVDRPSSYNSPLHF. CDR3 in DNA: TGTGCCATCAGTGTCGACCGACCAAGCTCCTATAATTCACCCCTCCACTTT.

CDR3 protein: CASSPYLGQGREQYF. CDR3 in DNA: TGTGCCAGCAGCCCATATCTGGGACAGGGTCGTGAGCAGTACTTC. The chain employs TRBV7-2 and TRBJ2-7, with 9 bases that match TRBD1. Germline values: CDR1 SGHTA, CDR2 FQGNSA. V lost 5 bases, J lost 7 bases, and 12 bases stayed unmatched. The CDR3 runs 15 residues. Together with reference TRBV7-2 and TRBJ2-7, the CDR3 gives the full variable domain: GAGVSQSPSNKVTEKGKDVELRCDPISGHTALYWYRQSLGQGLEFLIYFQGNSAPDKSGLPSDRFSAERTGGSVSTLTIQRTQQEDSAVYLCASSPYLGQGREQYFGPGTRLTVT.

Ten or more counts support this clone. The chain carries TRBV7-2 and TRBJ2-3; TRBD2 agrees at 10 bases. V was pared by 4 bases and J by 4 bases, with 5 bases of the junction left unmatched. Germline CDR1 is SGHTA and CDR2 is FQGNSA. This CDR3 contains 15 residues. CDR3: CASSSPLAGADTQYF. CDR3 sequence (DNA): TGTGCCAGCAGCTCCCCCCTAGCGGGGGCAGATACGCAGTATTTT.

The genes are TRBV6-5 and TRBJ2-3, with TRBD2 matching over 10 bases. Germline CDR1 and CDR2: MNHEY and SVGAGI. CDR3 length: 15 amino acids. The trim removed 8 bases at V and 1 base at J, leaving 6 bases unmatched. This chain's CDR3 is CASSAGLAGTDTQYF. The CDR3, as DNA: TGTGCCAGCTCCGCCGGACTAGCGGGCACAGATACGCAGTATTTT.

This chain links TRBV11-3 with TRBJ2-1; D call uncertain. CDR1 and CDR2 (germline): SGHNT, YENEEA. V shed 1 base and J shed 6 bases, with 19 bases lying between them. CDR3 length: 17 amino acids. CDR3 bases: TGTGCCAGCAGCTTAGGCCCTCTCGCTAATCGGGTCAATGAGCAGTTCTTC. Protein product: CASSLGPLANRVNEQFF. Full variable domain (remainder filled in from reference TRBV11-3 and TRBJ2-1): EAGVVQSPRYKIIEKKQPVAFWCNPISGHNTLYWYLQNLGQGPELLIRYENEEAVDDSQLPKDRFSAERLKGVDSTLKIQPAELGDSAVYLCASSLGPLANRVNEQFFGPGTRLTVL.

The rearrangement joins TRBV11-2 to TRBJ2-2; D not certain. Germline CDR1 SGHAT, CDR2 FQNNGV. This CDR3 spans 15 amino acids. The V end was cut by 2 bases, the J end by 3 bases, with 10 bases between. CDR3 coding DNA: TGTGCCAGCAGCTTAATAAGAGGTTACACCGGGGAGCTGTTTTTT. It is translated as CASSLIRGYTGELFF.

The CDR3 region has the DNA TGCGCCAGCAGCTCGGGGACTAGCGCCTACAATGAGCAGTTCTTC. Translation gives CASSSGTSAYNEQFF. This chain uses TRBV5-1 with TRBJ2-1; TRBD2 agrees at 10 bases. Trimming took 3 bases from V and 2 from J; bases not matched to a gene: 2. Germline loops: CDR1 SGHRS, CDR2 YFSETQ. CDR3 length equals 15 residues.

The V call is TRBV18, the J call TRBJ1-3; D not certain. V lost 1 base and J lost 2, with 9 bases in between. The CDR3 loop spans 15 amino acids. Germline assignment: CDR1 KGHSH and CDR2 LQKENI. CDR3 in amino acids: CASSPLGLAGNTIYF. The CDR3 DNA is TGTGCCAGCTCACCACTGGGGTTGGCTGGAAACACCATATATTTT.

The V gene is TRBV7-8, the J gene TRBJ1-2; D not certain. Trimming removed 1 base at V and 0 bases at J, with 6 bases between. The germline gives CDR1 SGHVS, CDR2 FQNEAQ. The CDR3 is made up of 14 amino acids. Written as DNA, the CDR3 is TGTGCCAGCAGCTTAGGACACGCTAACTATGGCTACACCTTC. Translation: CASSLGHANYGYTF.

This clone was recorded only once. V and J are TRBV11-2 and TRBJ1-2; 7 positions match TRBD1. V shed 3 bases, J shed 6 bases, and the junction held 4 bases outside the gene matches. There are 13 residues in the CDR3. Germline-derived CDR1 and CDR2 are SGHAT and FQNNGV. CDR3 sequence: CASSFTGDHGYTF. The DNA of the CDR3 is TGTGCCAGCAGCTTTACAGGGGACCATGGCTACACCTTC.

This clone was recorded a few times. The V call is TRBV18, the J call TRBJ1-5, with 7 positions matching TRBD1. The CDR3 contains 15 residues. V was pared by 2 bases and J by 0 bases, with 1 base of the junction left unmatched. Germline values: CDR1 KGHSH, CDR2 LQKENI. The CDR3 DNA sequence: TGTGCCAGCTCACCAACAGGGGCTAGCAATCAGCCCCAGCATTTT. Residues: CASSPTGASNQPQHF.

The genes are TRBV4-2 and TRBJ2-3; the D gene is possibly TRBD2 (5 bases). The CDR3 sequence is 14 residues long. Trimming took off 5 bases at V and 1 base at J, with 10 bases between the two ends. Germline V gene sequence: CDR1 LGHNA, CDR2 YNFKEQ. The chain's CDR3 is CASSTDWGTDTQYF. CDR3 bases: TGTGCCAGCAGCACGGACTGGGGCACAGATACGCAGTATTTT.

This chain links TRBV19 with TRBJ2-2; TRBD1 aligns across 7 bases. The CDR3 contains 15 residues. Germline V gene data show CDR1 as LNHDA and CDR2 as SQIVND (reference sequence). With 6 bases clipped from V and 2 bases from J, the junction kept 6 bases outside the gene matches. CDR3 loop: CASRADRINTGELFF. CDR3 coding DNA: TGTGCCAGTAGGGCGGACAGGATTAACACCGGGGAGCTGTTTTTT.

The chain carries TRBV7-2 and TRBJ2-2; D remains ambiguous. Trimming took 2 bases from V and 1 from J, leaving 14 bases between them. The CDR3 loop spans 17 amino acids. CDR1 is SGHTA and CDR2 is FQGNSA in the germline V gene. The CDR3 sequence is CASSLYGVGGNTGELFF. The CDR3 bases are TGTGCCAGCAGCTTATATGGGGTGGGTGGGAACACCGGGGAGCTGTTTTTT. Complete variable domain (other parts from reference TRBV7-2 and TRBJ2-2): GAGVSQSPSNKVTEKGKDVELRCDPISGHTALYWYRQSLGQGLEFLIYFQGNSAPDKSGLPSDRFSAERTGGSVSTLTIQRTQQEDSAVYLCASSLYGVGGNTGELFFGEGSRLTVL.

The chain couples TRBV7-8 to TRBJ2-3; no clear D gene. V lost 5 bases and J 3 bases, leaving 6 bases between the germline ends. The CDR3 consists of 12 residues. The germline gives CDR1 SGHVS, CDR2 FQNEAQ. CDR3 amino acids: CASSPNTDTQYF. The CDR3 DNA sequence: TGTGCCAGCAGCCCCAATACAGATACGCAGTATTTT.

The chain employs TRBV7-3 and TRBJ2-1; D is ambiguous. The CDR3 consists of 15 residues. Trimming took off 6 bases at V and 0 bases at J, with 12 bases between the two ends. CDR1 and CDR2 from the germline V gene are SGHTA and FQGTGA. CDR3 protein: CASSKRSSSYNEQFF. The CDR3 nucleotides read TGTGCCAGCAGTAAGCGTTCAAGCTCCTACAATGAGCAGTTCTTC.

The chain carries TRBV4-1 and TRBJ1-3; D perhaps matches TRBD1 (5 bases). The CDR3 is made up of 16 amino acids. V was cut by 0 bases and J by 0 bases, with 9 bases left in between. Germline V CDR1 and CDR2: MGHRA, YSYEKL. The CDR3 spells CASSQEAGYSGNTIYF. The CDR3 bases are TGCGCCAGCAGCCAAGAGGCAGGGTACTCTGGAAACACCATATATTTT.

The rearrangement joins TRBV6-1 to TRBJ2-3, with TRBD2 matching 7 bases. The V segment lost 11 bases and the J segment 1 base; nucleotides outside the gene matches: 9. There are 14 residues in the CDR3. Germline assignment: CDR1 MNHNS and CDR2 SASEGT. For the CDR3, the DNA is TGTGCCGGGCGGACTAGTCGACGCACAGATACGCAGTATTTT. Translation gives CAGRTSRRTDTQYF.

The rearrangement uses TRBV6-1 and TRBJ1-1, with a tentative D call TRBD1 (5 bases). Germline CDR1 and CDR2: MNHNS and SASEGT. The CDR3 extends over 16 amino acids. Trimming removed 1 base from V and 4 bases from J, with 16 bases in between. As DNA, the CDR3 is TGTGCCAGCAGTGAAGAGAAGGGGAGGTCGGGCACTGAAGCTTTCTTT. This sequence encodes CASSEEKGRSGTEAFF.

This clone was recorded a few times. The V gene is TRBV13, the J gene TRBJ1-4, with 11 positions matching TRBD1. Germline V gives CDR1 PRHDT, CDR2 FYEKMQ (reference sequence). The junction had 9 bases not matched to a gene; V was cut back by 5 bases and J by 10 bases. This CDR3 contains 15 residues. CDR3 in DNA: TGTGCCAGCAGCCGCACGGGACAGGGGGTCCTAAAACTGTTTTTT. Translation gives CASSRTGQGVLKLFF.

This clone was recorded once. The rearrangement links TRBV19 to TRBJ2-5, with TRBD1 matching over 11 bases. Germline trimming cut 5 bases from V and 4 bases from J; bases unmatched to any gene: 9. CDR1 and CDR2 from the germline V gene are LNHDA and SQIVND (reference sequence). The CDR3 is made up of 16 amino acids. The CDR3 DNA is TGTGCCAGTAGTTCCCGGACAGGGGGCGTCGGAGAGACCCAGTACTTC. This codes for CASSSRTGGVGETQYF.

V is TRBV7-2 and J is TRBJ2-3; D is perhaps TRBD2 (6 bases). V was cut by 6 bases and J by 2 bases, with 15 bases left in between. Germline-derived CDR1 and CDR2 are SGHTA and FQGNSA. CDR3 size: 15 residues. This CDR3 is CASRATSIHTDTQYF. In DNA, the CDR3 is TGTGCCAGCAGAGCCACTAGCATCCACACAGATACGCAGTATTTT.

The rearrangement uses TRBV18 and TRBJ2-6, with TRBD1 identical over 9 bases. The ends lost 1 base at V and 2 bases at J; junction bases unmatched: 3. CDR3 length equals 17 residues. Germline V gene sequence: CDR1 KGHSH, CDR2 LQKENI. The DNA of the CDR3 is TGTGCCAGCTCACCACTTGGGACAGGGACTGGGGCCAACGTCCTGACTTTC. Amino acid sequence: CASSPLGTGTGANVLTF.

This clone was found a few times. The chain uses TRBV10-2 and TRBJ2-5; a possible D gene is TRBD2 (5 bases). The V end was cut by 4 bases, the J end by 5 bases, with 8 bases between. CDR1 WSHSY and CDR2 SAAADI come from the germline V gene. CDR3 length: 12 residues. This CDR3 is CASSVRTETQYF. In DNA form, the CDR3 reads TGCGCCAGCAGTGTTCGGACTGAGACCCAGTACTTC.

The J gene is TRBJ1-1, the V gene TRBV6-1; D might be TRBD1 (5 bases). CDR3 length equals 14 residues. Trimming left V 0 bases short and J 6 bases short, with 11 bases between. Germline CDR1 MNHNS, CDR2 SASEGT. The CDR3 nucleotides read TGTGCCAGCAGTGAAGCGCTGGCAGGGCCTGAAGCTTTCTTT. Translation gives CASSEALAGPEAFF.

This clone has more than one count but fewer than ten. CDR3 in DNA: TGTGCCAGCAGTTACCGGTCAGGGGGATTGGCAGATACGCAGTATTTT. It is translated as CASSYRSGGLADTQYF. The V call is TRBV6-5, the J call TRBJ2-3, with 7 bases aligning to TRBD1. In germline, CDR1 is MNHEY, CDR2 SVGAGI. The trim removed 2 bases at V and 4 bases at J, leaving 9 bases unmatched. The CDR3 runs to 16 residues.

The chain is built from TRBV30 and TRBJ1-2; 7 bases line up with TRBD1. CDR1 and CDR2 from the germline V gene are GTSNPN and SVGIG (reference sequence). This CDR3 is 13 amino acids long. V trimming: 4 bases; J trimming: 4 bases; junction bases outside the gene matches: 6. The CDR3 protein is CAWKLQGTYGYTF. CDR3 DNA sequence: TGTGCCTGGAAGTTACAGGGGACCTATGGCTACACCTTC.

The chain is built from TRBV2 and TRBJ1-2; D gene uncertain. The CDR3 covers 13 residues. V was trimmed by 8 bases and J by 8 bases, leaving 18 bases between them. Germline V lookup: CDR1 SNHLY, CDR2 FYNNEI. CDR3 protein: CASHPGLTRGYTF. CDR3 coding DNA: TGTGCCAGCCACCCAGGCCTAACGAGGGGCTACACCTTC.